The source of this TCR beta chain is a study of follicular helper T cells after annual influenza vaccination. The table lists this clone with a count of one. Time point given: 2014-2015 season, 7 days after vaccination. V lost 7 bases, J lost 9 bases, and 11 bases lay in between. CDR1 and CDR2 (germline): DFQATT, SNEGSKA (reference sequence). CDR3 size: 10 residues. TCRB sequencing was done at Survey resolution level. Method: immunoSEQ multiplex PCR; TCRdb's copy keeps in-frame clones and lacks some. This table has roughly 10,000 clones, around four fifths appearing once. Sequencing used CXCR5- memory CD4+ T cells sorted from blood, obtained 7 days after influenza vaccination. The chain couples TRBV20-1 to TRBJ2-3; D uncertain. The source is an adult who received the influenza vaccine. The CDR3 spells CSGLWGTQYF. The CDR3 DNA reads TGCAGTGGACTGTGGGGAACGCAGTATTTT.